This T cell receptor beta chain came from a study of beta chain features in type 1 diabetes. Study results and caveats: The naive, central memory and Treg TCRB repertoires showed an apparent similarity that was greater among patients than among healthy donors.

Points on this clone: Its antigen is unidentified. The junction and the germline gene differ at one end; a read error may be behind it.

Germline CDR1 and CDR2: SGDLS and YYNGEE. This CDR3 contains 16 residues. Isolated RNA was reverse transcribed in full, so expressed TCRB transcripts were sequenced. Here immunoSEQ multiplex PCR was the method, and the copy in TCRdb shows in-frame clones only, minus some. Of 310,000 or so clones in the sample, less than 9.5% were seen once. Sorting of CD4+ naive, central memory, regulatory and stem cell-like memory cells was performed via CD45RO/CCR7/CD25/CD127/CD95/CD27. The V gene is TRBV9, the J gene TRBJ2-5; D is perhaps TRBD1 (7 bases). What was sequenced was central memory CD4+ T cells from blood. The TCR was taken from a woman in her late teens or twenties in good health. CDR3 loop: CARSVGGGTNQETQYF. For the CDR3, the DNA is TGTGCCCGCAGCGTAGGGGGCGGGACAAACCAAGAGACCCAGTACTTC.